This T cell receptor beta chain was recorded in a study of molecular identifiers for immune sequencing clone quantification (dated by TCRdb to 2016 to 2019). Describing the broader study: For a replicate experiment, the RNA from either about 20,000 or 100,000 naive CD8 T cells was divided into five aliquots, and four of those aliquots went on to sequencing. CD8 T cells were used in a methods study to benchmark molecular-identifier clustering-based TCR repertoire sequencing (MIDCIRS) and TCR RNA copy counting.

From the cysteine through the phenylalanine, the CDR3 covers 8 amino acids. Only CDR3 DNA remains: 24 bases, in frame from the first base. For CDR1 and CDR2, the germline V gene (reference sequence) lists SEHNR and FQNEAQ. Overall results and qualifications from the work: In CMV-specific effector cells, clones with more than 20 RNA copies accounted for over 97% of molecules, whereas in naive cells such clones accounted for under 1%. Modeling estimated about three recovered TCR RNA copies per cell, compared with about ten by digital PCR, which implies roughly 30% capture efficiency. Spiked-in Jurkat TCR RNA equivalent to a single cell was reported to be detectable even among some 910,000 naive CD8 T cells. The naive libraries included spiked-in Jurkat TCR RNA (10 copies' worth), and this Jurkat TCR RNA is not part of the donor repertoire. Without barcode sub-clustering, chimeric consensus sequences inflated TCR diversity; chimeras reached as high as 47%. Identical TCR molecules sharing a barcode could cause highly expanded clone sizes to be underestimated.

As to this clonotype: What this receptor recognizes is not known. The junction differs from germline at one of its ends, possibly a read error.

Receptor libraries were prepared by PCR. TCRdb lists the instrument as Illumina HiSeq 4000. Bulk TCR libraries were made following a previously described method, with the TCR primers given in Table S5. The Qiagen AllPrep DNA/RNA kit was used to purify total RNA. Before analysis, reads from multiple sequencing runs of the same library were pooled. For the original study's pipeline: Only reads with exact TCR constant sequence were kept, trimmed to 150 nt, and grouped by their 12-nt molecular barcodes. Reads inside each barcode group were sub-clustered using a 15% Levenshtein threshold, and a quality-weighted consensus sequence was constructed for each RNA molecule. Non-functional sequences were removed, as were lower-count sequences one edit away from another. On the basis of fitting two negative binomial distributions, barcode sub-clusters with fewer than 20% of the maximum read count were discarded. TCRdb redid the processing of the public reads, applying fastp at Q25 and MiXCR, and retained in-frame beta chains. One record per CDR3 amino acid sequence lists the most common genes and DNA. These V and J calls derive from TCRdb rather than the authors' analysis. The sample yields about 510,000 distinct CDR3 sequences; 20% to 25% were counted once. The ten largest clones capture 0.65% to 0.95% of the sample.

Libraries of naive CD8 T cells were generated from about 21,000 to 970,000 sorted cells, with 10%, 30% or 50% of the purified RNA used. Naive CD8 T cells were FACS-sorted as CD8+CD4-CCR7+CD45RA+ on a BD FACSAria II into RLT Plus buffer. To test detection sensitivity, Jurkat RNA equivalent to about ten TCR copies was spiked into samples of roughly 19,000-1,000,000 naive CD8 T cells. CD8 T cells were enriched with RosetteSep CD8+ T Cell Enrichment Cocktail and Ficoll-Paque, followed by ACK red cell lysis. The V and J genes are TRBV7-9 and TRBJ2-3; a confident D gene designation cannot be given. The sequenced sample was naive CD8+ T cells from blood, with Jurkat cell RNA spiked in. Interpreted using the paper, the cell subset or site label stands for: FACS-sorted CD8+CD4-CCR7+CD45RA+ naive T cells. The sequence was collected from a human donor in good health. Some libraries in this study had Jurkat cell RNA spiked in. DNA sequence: TGTGCCAGCAGCCTCTCCTTTTTT. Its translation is CASSLSFF.